These 4 T cell receptor beta chains were sequenced from one sample in a study of T cells in Graves' hyperthyroidism and ophthalmopathy. The CDR3 regions of TCR beta were amplified from RNA transcripts. The HTBI set primed first-round TCR CDR3 RT-PCR. TCRdb analysed the multiplex PCR reads with MiXCR anew, one entry per CDR3 protein. The sample carries about 620,000 distinct CDR3 sequences, roughly 17% recorded once. The sequenced material came from blood. These receptors were collected from a woman in her thirties with Graves' hyperthyroidism.

J is TRBJ1-1 and V is TRBV29-1, with a possible D match to TRBD1 (5 bases). CDR1 is SQVTM, CDR2 ANQGSEA, per germline. There are 16 residues in the CDR3. Trimming cost V 4 bases and J 1 base, with 19 bases left between them. The DNA for the CDR3 is TGCAGCGTTGTAGGGGTGGCTAGGGTCACGAACACTGAAGCTTTCTTT. Its protein is CSVVGVARVTNTEAFF.

The chain recombines TRBV20-1 with TRBJ2-2; 7 bases are a match to TRBD2. The germline gives CDR1 DFQATT, CDR2 SNEGSKA (reference sequence). This CDR3 spans 12 amino acids. Losses at the gene ends were 3 bases for V and 5 bases for J; bases not matched to a gene: 0. CDR3 nucleotides: TGCAGTGCTAGCGGGAGGACCGGGGAGCTGTTTTTT. This codes for CSASGRTGELFF.

This clonotype has only a few counts. The V call is TRBV4-2, the J call TRBJ2-1, with 8 bases matching TRBD2. Germline V gene data show CDR1 as LGHNA and CDR2 as YNFKEQ. V lost 1 base to trimming and J lost 7 bases; unmatched junction nucleotides: 9. The CDR3 is 16 residues long. CDR3 sequence: CASSQATGLVGNEQFF. The CDR3 nucleotides read TGTGCCAGCAGCCAAGCAACGGGACTAGTTGGTAATGAGCAGTTCTTC.

This chain uses TRBV11-3 with TRBJ2-1; the D gene is possibly TRBD2 (6 bases). Trimming took 1 base from V and 3 from J, leaving 10 bases between them. The CDR3 sequence is 15 residues long. The germline V gene encodes CDR1 SGHNT and CDR2 YENEEA. CDR3 DNA sequence: TGTGCCAGCAGCTTAGCTCTGGACTACTACAATGAGCAGTTCTTC. Translated, it gives CASSLALDYYNEQFF.